This TCR beta chain is from a study of cytomegalovirus exposure and HLA in healthy donors. General study results and limits: It was only CMV serostatus that was available as immune exposure information.

The CDR3 is made up of 14 amino acids. Germline trimming cut 5 bases from V and 4 bases from J; bases unmatched to any gene: 8. Germline V CDR1 and CDR2: SGHDT, YYEEEE. Vbeta (60) and Jbeta (13) primers were used in the PCR. Profiling relied on immunoSEQ multiplex PCR, and the TCRdb table lists in-frame clones only, not all of them. The sample contains hundreds of thousands of clones, roughly 84% of which appear only once. As concerns this clone: Its cognate antigen is unknown.

The chain links TRBV5-6 to TRBJ1-2; 7 nucleotides align to TRBD1. The sequence came from a boy younger than 10 in good health and CMV-seronegative. The source material was PBMCs. In DNA, the CDR3 is TGTGCCAGCAGGAGAGGAGGGGGCGGCTATGGCTACACCTTC. Amino acid sequence: CASRRGGGGYGYTF.